Listed below are T cell receptor beta chains from one sample, sequenced in a study of T-cell memory formation after mild COVID-19. MiXCR, applied by TCRdb to the 5' RACE reads, yields one record per CDR3 protein. The sample carries about 340,000 distinct CDR3 sequences, around an eighth recorded once. Sequencing was done on a sample of PBMCs or a T cell subset sorted from them (not recorded which). The receptors here all came from a man aged 18 to 29 who had mild COVID-19 (a few samples of this study predate the infection). Cell type and time point are not known. Each CDR3 is given with its conserved first and last residue. Fields, in order: clone size, D gene, V gene, J gene, CDR3 protein, CDR3 DNA. The D gene is left open where the match is weak. Clone size is not always given. Where it is, it says once, few, many or a class for expanded clones.

clone_size: few
d_call: -
v_call: TRBV6-5
j_call: TRBJ2-3
cdr3_aa: CASSNRGFGDTQYF
cdr3_nt: TGTGCCAGCAGTAACCGGGGATTCGGGGATACGCAGTATTTT

clone_size: -
d_call: TRBD1
v_call: TRBV20-1
j_call: TRBJ1-6
cdr3_aa: CSARGDRDSPLHF
cdr3_nt: TGCAGTGCTAGAGGGGACAGGGACTCACCCCTCCACTTT

clone_size: many
d_call: -
v_call: TRBV23-1
j_call: TRBJ2-5
cdr3_aa: CASSQSARGEQETQYF
cdr3_nt: TGCGCCAGCAGTCAATCTGCCAGGGGAGAACAAGAGACCCAGTACTTC

clone_size: few
d_call: -
v_call: TRBV6-2/TRBV6-3
j_call: TRBJ1-5
cdr3_aa: CASSYATQPQHF
cdr3_nt: TGTGCCAGCAGTTACGCCACACAGCCCCAGCATTTT

clone_size: -
d_call: -
v_call: TRBV29-1
j_call: TRBJ1-2
cdr3_aa: CSVDFGFHGYTF
cdr3_nt: TGCAGCGTTGATTTTGGATTCCATGGCTACACCTTC

clone_size: -
d_call: -
v_call: TRBV4-1
j_call: TRBJ1-5
cdr3_aa: CASSQSHFGGNQPQHF
cdr3_nt: TGCGCCAGCAGCCAATCTCATTTTGGGGGCAATCAGCCCCAGCATTTT

clone_size: -
d_call: -
v_call: TRBV7-2
j_call: TRBJ1-3
cdr3_aa: CASSQAVGGGNTIYF
cdr3_nt: TGTGCCAGCAGCCAGGCGGTGGGAGGTGGAAACACCATATATTTT

clone_size: many
d_call: TRBD2
v_call: TRBV6-5
j_call: TRBJ2-2
cdr3_aa: CASSFTGGTGELFF
cdr3_nt: TGTGCCAGCAGTTTCACGGGGGGCACCGGGGAGCTGTTTTTT

clone_size: few
d_call: TRBD1
v_call: TRBV20-1
j_call: TRBJ1-2
cdr3_aa: CSARAGGYYGYTF
cdr3_nt: TGCAGTGCTAGGGCAGGGGGGTACTATGGCTACACCTTC

clone_size: -
d_call: -
v_call: TRBV6-2/TRBV6-3
j_call: TRBJ2-2
cdr3_aa: CASSPGSAAGELFF
cdr3_nt: TGTGCCAGCAGCCCCGGGTCCGCCGCCGGGGAGCTGTTTTTT

clone_size: few
d_call: TRBD1
v_call: TRBV10-3
j_call: TRBJ2-3
cdr3_aa: CAISRGGQGTDTQYF
cdr3_nt: TGTGCCATCAGCAGAGGGGGACAGGGTACAGATACGCAGTATTTT

clone_size: -
d_call: -
v_call: TRBV5-1
j_call: TRBJ2-3
cdr3_aa: CASSVRDLSRYTDTQYF
cdr3_nt: TGCGCCAGCAGCGTCCGGGACCTCAGCCGTTACACAGATACGCAGTATTTT

clone_size: -
d_call: TRBD1
v_call: TRBV4-1
j_call: TRBJ2-1
cdr3_aa: CASSQARQGVLGQFF
cdr3_nt: TGCGCCAGCAGCCAAGCAAGACAGGGGGTTTTAGGGCAGTTCTTC

clone_size: -
d_call: TRBD1
v_call: TRBV2
j_call: TRBJ2-7
cdr3_aa: CASSEYAGQGTYEQYF
cdr3_nt: TGTGCCAGCAGTGAGTATGCGGGACAGGGGACCTACGAGCAGTACTTC

clone_size: few
d_call: -
v_call: TRBV6-2/TRBV6-3
j_call: TRBJ1-1
cdr3_aa: CASSYNSGRNTEAFF
cdr3_nt: TGTGCCAGCAGTTATAATTCGGGCAGGAACACTGAAGCTTTCTTT

clone_size: -
d_call: TRBD1
v_call: TRBV29-1
j_call: TRBJ2-1
cdr3_aa: CSVATQGFFEQFF
cdr3_nt: TGCAGCGTCGCCACACAGGGGTTCTTTGAGCAGTTCTTC

clone_size: few
d_call: TRBD2
v_call: TRBV7-9
j_call: TRBJ2-5
cdr3_aa: CASTGTSEETQYF
cdr3_nt: TGTGCCAGCACCGGGACTAGCGAAGAGACCCAGTACTTC

clone_size: -
d_call: -
v_call: TRBV5-1
j_call: TRBJ2-1
cdr3_aa: CASSLESYEQFF
cdr3_nt: TGCGCCAGCAGCTTGGAGTCATATGAGCAGTTCTTC

clone_size: few
d_call: -
v_call: TRBV12-3/TRBV12-4
j_call: TRBJ1-2
cdr3_aa: CASSLKFNSYGYTF
cdr3_nt: TGTGCCAGCAGTTTAAAGTTCAACAGCTATGGCTACACCTTC

clone_size: few
d_call: TRBD2
v_call: TRBV5-1
j_call: TRBJ2-3
cdr3_aa: CASSERSGGSTDTQYF
cdr3_nt: TGCGCCAGCTCCGAGAGGTCCGGGGGGAGCACAGATACGCAGTATTTT

clone_size: -
d_call: TRBD2
v_call: TRBV11-2
j_call: TRBJ2-3
cdr3_aa: CASGGEGNTDTQYF
cdr3_nt: TGTGCCAGCGGAGGGGAGGGGAACACAGATACGCAGTATTTT

clone_size: few
d_call: -
v_call: TRBV9
j_call: TRBJ1-5
cdr3_aa: CASSVKGGVNQPQHF
cdr3_nt: TGTGCCAGCAGCGTGAAGGGCGGTGTCAATCAGCCCCAGCATTTT

clone_size: few
d_call: -
v_call: TRBV2
j_call: TRBJ2-3
cdr3_aa: CASRGHLTQTDTQYF
cdr3_nt: TGTGCCAGCAGGGGACACTTGACACAGACAGATACGCAGTATTTT

clone_size: many
d_call: -
v_call: TRBV12-3/TRBV12-4
j_call: TRBJ2-5
cdr3_aa: CASSFMWDPQETQYF
cdr3_nt: TGTGCCAGCAGTTTCATGTGGGACCCCCAAGAGACCCAGTACTTC

clone_size: -
d_call: -
v_call: TRBV27
j_call: TRBJ1-2
cdr3_aa: CASSLFLGAPGYTF
cdr3_nt: TGTGCCAGCAGTTTATTTCTGGGGGCACCGGGCTACACCTTC

clone_size: few
d_call: -
v_call: TRBV7-2
j_call: TRBJ2-5
cdr3_aa: CASSLPGKETQYF
cdr3_nt: TGTGCCAGCAGCTTGCCTGGGAAAGAGACCCAGTACTTC

clone_size: -
d_call: -
v_call: TRBV3-1
j_call: TRBJ2-1
cdr3_aa: CASSQEDVYNEQFF
cdr3_nt: TGTGCCAGCAGCCAAGAGGATGTCTACAATGAGCAGTTCTTC

clone_size: -
d_call: -
v_call: TRBV6-2/TRBV6-3
j_call: TRBJ2-7
cdr3_aa: CASSYDGGRQTYEQYF
cdr3_nt: TGTGCCAGCAGTTACGATGGGGGACGGCAGACCTACGAGCAGTACTTC

clone_size: -
d_call: -
v_call: TRBV4-2
j_call: TRBJ1-2
cdr3_aa: CASSQDAYGYTF
cdr3_nt: TGTGCCAGCAGCCAAGATGCCTATGGCTACACCTTC

clone_size: -
d_call: -
v_call: TRBV28
j_call: TRBJ2-7
cdr3_aa: CASSPTGFGFIYEQYF
cdr3_nt: TGTGCCAGCAGTCCTACAGGGTTCGGTTTCATCTACGAGCAGTACTTC

clone_size: -
d_call: -
v_call: TRBV6-5
j_call: TRBJ2-7
cdr3_aa: CASSYLHEQYF
cdr3_nt: TGTGCCAGCAGTTACTTACACGAGCAGTACTTC

clone_size: few
d_call: -
v_call: TRBV12-3/TRBV12-4
j_call: TRBJ1-4
cdr3_aa: CASSFWNNEKLFF
cdr3_nt: TGTGCCAGCAGTTTCTGGAATAATGAAAAACTGTTTTTT

clone_size: -
d_call: -
v_call: TRBV28
j_call: TRBJ1-5
cdr3_aa: CASSATQGYQPQHF
cdr3_nt: TGTGCCAGCAGCGCCACACAGGGTTATCAGCCCCAGCATTTT

clone_size: -
d_call: -
v_call: TRBV12-3/TRBV12-4
j_call: TRBJ2-3
cdr3_aa: CASSPDSFSTDTQYF
cdr3_nt: TGTGCCAGCAGCCCGGACAGTTTTAGCACAGATACGCAGTATTTT

clone_size: -
d_call: TRBD1
v_call: TRBV6-5
j_call: TRBJ1-2
cdr3_aa: CASSSIPTGRIGYTF
cdr3_nt: TGTGCCAGCAGTTCAATTCCGACAGGGAGAATCGGCTACACCTTC

clone_size: -
d_call: -
v_call: TRBV6-5
j_call: TRBJ1-1
cdr3_aa: CASIGGTEAFF
cdr3_nt: TGTGCCAGCATAGGGGGCACTGAAGCTTTCTTT

clone_size: few
d_call: TRBD1
v_call: TRBV18
j_call: TRBJ1-1
cdr3_aa: CASSPQTGSDTEAFF
cdr3_nt: TGTGCCAGCTCACCTCAGACAGGGTCGGACACTGAAGCTTTCTTT

clone_size: few
d_call: TRBD1
v_call: TRBV6-5
j_call: TRBJ1-2
cdr3_aa: CASSSPGQGTYGYTF
cdr3_nt: TGTGCCAGCAGTTCCCCGGGACAGGGGACCTATGGCTACACCTTC

clone_size: few
d_call: -
v_call: TRBV24-1
j_call: TRBJ1-2
cdr3_aa: CATSEGYGYTF
cdr3_nt: TGTGCCACCTCTGAGGGCTATGGCTACACCTTC

clone_size: -
d_call: TRBD1
v_call: TRBV5-1
j_call: TRBJ1-2
cdr3_aa: CASSPWGPGQELNYGYTF
cdr3_nt: TGCGCCAGCAGCCCTTGGGGGCCGGGACAGGAGCTAAACTATGGCTACACCTTC

clone_size: -
d_call: -
v_call: TRBV10-3
j_call: TRBJ2-7
cdr3_aa: CAISEHSYEQYF
cdr3_nt: TGTGCCATCAGTGAGCACAGCTACGAGCAGTACTTC

clone_size: many
d_call: TRBD1
v_call: TRBV4-1
j_call: TRBJ1-4
cdr3_aa: CASSQDGRGRNEKLFF
cdr3_nt: TGCGCCAGCAGCCAAGATGGGAGGGGGCGCAATGAAAAACTGTTTTTT

clone_size: few
d_call: -
v_call: TRBV4-3
j_call: TRBJ1-2
cdr3_aa: CASSPERGRPAYTF
cdr3_nt: TGCGCCAGCAGCCCGGAACGGGGCCGCCCAGCCTACACCTTC

clone_size: many
d_call: TRBD1
v_call: TRBV5-1
j_call: TRBJ1-1
cdr3_aa: CASSADRANTEAFF
cdr3_nt: TGCGCCAGCAGTGCCGACAGGGCGAACACTGAAGCTTTCTTT

clone_size: -
d_call: TRBD1
v_call: TRBV7-2
j_call: TRBJ1-2
cdr3_aa: CASSHDRADNGYTF
cdr3_nt: TGTGCCAGCAGCCACGACAGGGCGGATAATGGCTACACCTTC

clone_size: many
d_call: TRBD2
v_call: TRBV12-3/TRBV12-4
j_call: TRBJ2-1
cdr3_aa: CASSARTSGNEQFF
cdr3_nt: TGTGCCAGCAGCGCTAGGACTAGCGGCAATGAGCAGTTCTTC

clone_size: few
d_call: -
v_call: TRBV29-1
j_call: TRBJ2-5
cdr3_aa: CSVPEVGETQYF
cdr3_nt: TGCAGCGTTCCCGAGGTGGGAGAGACCCAGTACTTC

clone_size: few
d_call: -
v_call: TRBV7-2
j_call: TRBJ2-7
cdr3_aa: CASSLAGGVPSYEQYF
cdr3_nt: TGTGCCAGCAGCTTAGCGGGTGGGGTCCCCTCCTACGAGCAGTACTTC

clone_size: few
d_call: TRBD1
v_call: TRBV9
j_call: TRBJ2-5
cdr3_aa: CASSVRQGPGETQYF
cdr3_nt: TGTGCCAGCAGCGTTCGACAGGGACCTGGAGAGACCCAGTACTTC

clone_size: -
d_call: -
v_call: TRBV15
j_call: TRBJ2-1
cdr3_aa: CATGGQSSYNEQFF
cdr3_nt: TGTGCCACCGGTGGACAGAGCTCCTACAATGAGCAGTTCTTC

clone_size: -
d_call: -
v_call: TRBV7-2
j_call: TRBJ1-1
cdr3_aa: CASSLTQGQPEAFF
cdr3_nt: TGTGCCAGCAGCTTAACCCAAGGACAGCCTGAAGCTTTCTTT

clone_size: -
d_call: TRBD2
v_call: TRBV7-9
j_call: TRBJ2-3
cdr3_aa: CASSFLQRGTDTQYF
cdr3_nt: TGTGCCAGCAGCTTCCTCCAGCGGGGAACAGATACGCAGTATTTT

clone_size: -
d_call: TRBD1
v_call: TRBV7-9
j_call: TRBJ1-1
cdr3_aa: CASSLGSLQGARTNTEAFF
cdr3_nt: TGTGCCAGCAGCTTAGGGTCGTTACAGGGGGCGCGGACGAACACTGAAGCTTTCTTT

clone_size: few
d_call: -
v_call: TRBV7-9
j_call: TRBJ2-3
cdr3_aa: CASSPIGTDTQYF
cdr3_nt: TGTGCCAGCAGCCCTATCGGCACAGATACGCAGTATTTT

clone_size: -
d_call: -
v_call: TRBV6-5
j_call: TRBJ2-5
cdr3_aa: CASSYSSGGETQYF
cdr3_nt: TGTGCCAGCAGTTACTCGTCCGGAGGGGAGACCCAGTACTTC

clone_size: -
d_call: TRBD1
v_call: TRBV30
j_call: TRBJ1-5
cdr3_aa: CAWAGWTGNNQPQHF
cdr3_nt: TGTGCCTGGGCCGGCTGGACAGGGAACAATCAGCCCCAGCATTTT

clone_size: -
d_call: -
v_call: TRBV3-1
j_call: TRBJ2-1
cdr3_aa: CASSQVVAAGNEQFF
cdr3_nt: TGTGCCAGCAGCCAAGTTGTGGCTGCGGGGAATGAGCAGTTCTTC

clone_size: -
d_call: -
v_call: TRBV20-1
j_call: TRBJ1-1
cdr3_aa: CSASRTLKTGGAFF
cdr3_nt: TGCAGTGCTAGTCGGACTCTCAAGACAGGAGGGGCTTTCTTT

clone_size: few
d_call: -
v_call: TRBV7-7
j_call: TRBJ2-5
cdr3_aa: CASSSDQQETQYF
cdr3_nt: TGTGCTAGCAGTTCTGACCAACAAGAGACCCAGTACTTC

clone_size: -
d_call: -
v_call: TRBV20-1
j_call: TRBJ2-1
cdr3_aa: CSATRLVDEQFF
cdr3_nt: TGCAGTGCTACCCGACTAGTGGATGAGCAGTTCTTC